The source of this T cell receptor (beta chain) is a study of cytomegalovirus exposure and HLA in healthy donors. PCR amplification relied on 60 Vbeta primers (plus 13 Jbeta primers). The data were produced by immunoSEQ multiplex PCR, yet TCRdb's version contains in-frame clones alone and is incomplete. Of roughly 200,000 clones in the sample, 70% to 80% are singletons; the top ten hold around 2.4%. In its sample, this clone was seen a few times. What it binds is not known. General observations from the study: A later examination showed that TCR association rates differed by HLA locus, with DRB1 most and HLA-C fewest.

The sample consisted of PBMCs. This TCR was sampled from a man in his fifties or sixties in good health and CMV-seronegative.

The CDR3: CASSPGQGYNEQFF. The CDR3 coding sequence is TGTGCCAGCAGTCCGGGACAGGGGTACAATGAGCAGTTCTTC. J is TRBJ2-1 and V is TRBV6-4; 10 nucleotides match TRBD1. V lost 5 bases to trimming and J lost 4 bases; unmatched junction nucleotides: 2. Germline V CDR1 and CDR2: MRHNA, SNTAGT. The CDR3 consists of 14 residues.